Each of the 8 T cell receptor beta chains below was sequenced from the same sample in a study of T cells in Graves' hyperthyroidism and ophthalmopathy (dated by TCRdb to about 2019). Libraries came from multiplex PCR. Reads for this sample came from an Illumina HiSeq 2000. Amplification of TCR beta CDR3 regions was carried out from RNA transcripts. The TCR CDR3 was subjected to a first round of RT-PCR using the HTBI primer set and the Qiagen OneStep RT-PCR kit. Using fastp at Q25 and MiXCR, TCRdb reprocessed the public reads and kept productive beta chains. Every distinct CDR3 protein forms one entry, paired with its most common genes and DNA. The sample table shows 370,000 or so distinct CDR3 sequences, and roughly 25% are seen once. The biggest ten clones account for around four fifths of the sample. Sequenced sample: blood. The receptors shown here come from a middle-aged man with Graves' hyperthyroidism.

This clonotype showed up just a few times. This chain joins TRBV5-1 and TRBJ1-1, with D perhaps TRBD1 (6 bases). This CDR3 is built from 15 residues. Germline assignment: CDR1 SGHRS and CDR2 YFSETQ. Trimming took off 3 bases at V and 5 bases at J, with 17 bases between the two ends. CDR3: CASSSGRTGLTEAFF. The CDR3 bases are TGCGCCAGCAGCTCGGGACGAACAGGGTTGACTGAAGCTTTCTTT.

This rearrangement joins TRBV5-1 to TRBJ1-3, with D unresolved. Germline V gives CDR1 SGHRS, CDR2 YFSETQ. This CDR3 spans 13 amino acids. V was trimmed by 4 bases and J by 0 bases, leaving 5 bases between them. The DNA of the CDR3 is TGCGCCAGCAGCGCCGACTCTGGAAACACCATATATTTT. The encoded protein is CASSADSGNTIYF.

This clonotype was found a few times. This rearrangement joins TRBV27 to TRBJ1-4, with 8 nucleotides matching TRBD1. V lost 4 bases, J lost 2 bases, and 9 bases stayed unmatched. The CDR3 covers 17 residues. From germline, CDR1 is MNHEY and CDR2 SMNVEV (reference sequence). The CDR3 is CASSSRQGSATNEKLFF. The CDR3, as DNA: TGTGCCAGCAGTTCCCGACAGGGGTCTGCGACTAATGAAAAACTGTTTTTT. Using reference TRBV27 and TRBJ1-4 for the parts outside the CDR3, the full variable domain is EAQVTQNPRYLITVTGKKLTVTCSQNMNHEYMSWYRQDPGLGLRQIYYSMNVEVTDKGDVPEGYKVSRKEKRNFPLILESPSPNQTSLYFCASSSRQGSATNEKLFFGSGTQLSVL.

This clonotype was seen a few times. The rearrangement joins TRBV3-1 to TRBJ2-7; TRBD2 aligns across 7 bases. J gave up 3 bases and V 3 bases, and 5 bases lay outside the gene matches. The CDR3 loop spans 14 amino acids. Germline CDR1 reads LGHDT; CDR2 reads YNNKEL (reference sequence). CDR3 sequence: CASSQGEGFYEQYF. The CDR3 DNA is TGTGCCAGCAGCCAGGGGGAGGGCTTCTACGAGCAGTACTTC.

This clonotype was seen repeatedly, ten times or more. The V call is TRBV3-1, the J call TRBJ2-3; 8 nucleotides match TRBD2. J was trimmed by 2 bases and V by 4 bases; bases with no gene match: 8. Germline V gene lookup returns CDR1 LGHDT and CDR2 YNNKEL (reference sequence). The CDR3 length is 16 residues. Here the CDR3 DNA reads TGTGCCAGCAGCCCCGAAGCGGGAGACAACACAGATACGCAGTATTTT. Encoded protein: CASSPEAGDNTDTQYF.

V gene TRBV7-3 combines with J gene TRBJ2-3; 7 bases are shared with TRBD2. Germline assignment: CDR1 SGHTA and CDR2 FQGTGA. J was trimmed by 1 base and V by 5 bases; bases with no gene match: 15. There are 18 residues in the CDR3. CDR3: CASSPGVLLAERTDTQYF. The CDR3 coding sequence is TGTGCCAGCAGCCCCGGGGTGCTTCTAGCGGAGCGCACAGATACGCAGTATTTT. Combining the CDR3 with reference TRBV7-3 and TRBJ2-3 gives the whole variable domain GAGVSQTPSNKVTEKGKYVELRCDPISGHTALYWYRQSLGQGPEFLIYFQGTGAADDSGLPNDRFFAVRPEGSVSTLKIQRTERGDSAVYLCASSPGVLLAERTDTQYFGPGTRLTVL.

The CDR3 region is CSAKQGAGNSPLHF. CDR3 DNA sequence: TGCAGTGCAAAACAGGGGGCCGGTAATTCACCCCTCCACTTT. The chain uses TRBV20-1 and TRBJ1-6, with 9 nucleotides matching TRBD1. V was pared by 6 bases and J by 6 bases, with 6 bases of the junction left unmatched. Germline CDR1 DFQATT, CDR2 SNEGSKA (reference sequence). The CDR3 totals 14 residues.

This clonotype was picked up one time. The rearrangement joins TRBV6-1 to TRBJ1-5, with 8 bases fitting TRBD1. Germline CDR1 MNHNS, CDR2 SASEGT. The CDR3 runs 14 residues. The trim removed 8 bases at V and 3 bases at J, leaving 6 bases unmatched. CDR3 bases: TGTGCCAGCGAACAGGGGGTTATCAATCAGCCCCAGCATTTT. Protein: CASEQGVINQPQHF.